The sequence of this TCR beta chain was determined in a study of cytomegalovirus exposure and HLA in healthy donors. Study-wide points: The productive fraction for most TCR beta V segments was about 90% or about 30% in an earlier analysis.

The donors, nominally healthy at sampling, likely had unrecorded immune exposures. Notes on this clone: The antigen remains unidentified.

The PCR ran on 60 Vbeta and 13 Jbeta primers. Data came from immunoSEQ multiplex PCR; TCRdb stores just in-frame clones and leaves some out. Altogether approximately 170,000 clones are present, approximately 85% being singletons, with the ten largest covering over 2.5%. The sample taken for sequencing was PBMCs. The clonotype comes from a man aged 25 to 45 in good health and CMV-seropositive.

The CDR3 loop reads CASSLGDRALYGYTF. CDR3 nucleotide sequence: TGTGCCAGCAGCTTAGGGGACAGGGCTTTGTATGGCTACACCTTC. This chain links TRBV7-9 with TRBJ1-2, with TRBD1 matching over 9 bases. CDR3 length equals 15 residues. CDR1 is SEHNR, CDR2 FQNEAQ, per germline (reference sequence). The trim removed 1 base at V and 5 bases at J, leaving 5 bases unmatched.